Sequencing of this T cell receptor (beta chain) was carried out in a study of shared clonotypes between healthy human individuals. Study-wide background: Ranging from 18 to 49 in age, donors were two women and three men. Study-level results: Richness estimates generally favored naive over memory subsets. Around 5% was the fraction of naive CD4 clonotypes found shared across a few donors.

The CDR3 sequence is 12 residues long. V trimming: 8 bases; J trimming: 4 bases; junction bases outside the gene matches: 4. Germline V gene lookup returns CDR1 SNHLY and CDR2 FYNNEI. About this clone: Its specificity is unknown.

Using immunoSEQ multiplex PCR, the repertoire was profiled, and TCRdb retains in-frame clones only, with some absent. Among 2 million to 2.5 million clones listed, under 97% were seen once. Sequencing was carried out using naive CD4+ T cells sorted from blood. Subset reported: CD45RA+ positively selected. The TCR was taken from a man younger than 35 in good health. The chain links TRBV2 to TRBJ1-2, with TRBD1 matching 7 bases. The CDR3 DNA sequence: TGTGCCAGCGAAGACAGGGCCTATGGCTACACCTTC. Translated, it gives CASEDRAYGYTF.